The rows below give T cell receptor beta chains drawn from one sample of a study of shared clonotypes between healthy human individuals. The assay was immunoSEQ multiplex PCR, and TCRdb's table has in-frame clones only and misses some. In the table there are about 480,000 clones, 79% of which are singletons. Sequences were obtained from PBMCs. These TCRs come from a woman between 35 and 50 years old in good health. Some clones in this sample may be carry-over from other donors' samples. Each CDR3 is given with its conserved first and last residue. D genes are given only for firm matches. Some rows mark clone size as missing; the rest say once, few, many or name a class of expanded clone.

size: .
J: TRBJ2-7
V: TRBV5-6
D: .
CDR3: CASSLGRGFVSYEQYF
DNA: TGTGCCAGCAGCTTGGGAAGGGGGTTCGTCTCCTACGAGCAGTACTTC

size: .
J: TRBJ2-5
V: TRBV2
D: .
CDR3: CASTSFGRRETQYF
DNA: TGTGCCAGCACGTCCTTTGGACGTAGGGAGACCCAGTACTTC

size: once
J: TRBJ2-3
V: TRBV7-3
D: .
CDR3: CASNYPSSTDTQYF
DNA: TGTGCCAGCAATTACCCGAGTAGCACAGATACGCAGTATTTT

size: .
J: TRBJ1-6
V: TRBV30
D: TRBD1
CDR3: CAWSPGQLNSPLHF
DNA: TGTGCCTGGAGTCCGGGACAGCTGAATTCACCCCTCCACTTT

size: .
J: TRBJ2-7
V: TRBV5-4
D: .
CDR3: CASSLGLGETYEQYF
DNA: TGTGCCAGCAGCTTGGGACTCGGGGAGACCTACGAGCAGTACTTC

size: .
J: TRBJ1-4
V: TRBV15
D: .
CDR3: CATSRDLVGPNEKLFF
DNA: TGTGCCACCAGCAGAGATTTGGTGGGGCCTAATGAAAAACTGTTTTTT

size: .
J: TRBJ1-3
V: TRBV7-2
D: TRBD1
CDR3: CASSPDRTGAGNTIYF
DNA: TGTGCCAGCAGCCCAGACAGGACAGGGGCTGGAAACACCATATATTTT

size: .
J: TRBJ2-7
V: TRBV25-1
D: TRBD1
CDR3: CASSDPGDRAYEQYF
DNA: TGTGCCAGCAGTGATCCAGGGGACAGGGCGTACGAGCAGTACTTC

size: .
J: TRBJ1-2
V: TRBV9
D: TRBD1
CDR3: CASSVQPTGTGYGYTF
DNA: TGTGCCAGCAGCGTCCAGCCAACCGGGACAGGGTATGGCTACACCTTC

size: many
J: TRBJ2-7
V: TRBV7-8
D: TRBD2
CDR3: CASSRGRASYEQYF
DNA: TGTGCCAGCAGCCGCGGGAGGGCCTCCTACGAGCAGTACTTC

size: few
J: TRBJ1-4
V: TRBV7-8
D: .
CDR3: CASSSTLGEKLFF
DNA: TGTGCCAGCAGCTCCACACTCGGAGAAAAACTGTTTTTT

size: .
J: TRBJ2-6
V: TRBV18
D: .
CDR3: CASSEAAGANVLTF
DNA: TGTGCCAGCTCAGAGGCGGCCGGGGCCAACGTCCTGACTTTC

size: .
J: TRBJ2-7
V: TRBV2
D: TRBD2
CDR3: CASQREVDEQYF
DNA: TGTGCCAGCCAGCGGGAGGTCGACGAGCAGTACTTC

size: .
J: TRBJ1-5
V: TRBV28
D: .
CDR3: CASSPGNQPQHF
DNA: TGTGCCAGCAGTCCGGGGAATCAGCCCCAGCATTTT

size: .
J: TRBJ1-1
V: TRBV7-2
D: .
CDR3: CASSLTRDTEAFF
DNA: TGTGCCAGCAGCTTAACTAGGGACACTGAAGCTTTCTTT

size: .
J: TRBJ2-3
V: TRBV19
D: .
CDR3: CASSSGTHSTDTQYF
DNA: TGTGCCAGTAGTTCCGGGACTCACAGCACAGATACGCAGTATTTT

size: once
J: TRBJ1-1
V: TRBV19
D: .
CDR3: CASSKPRQGQEAFF
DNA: TGTGCCAGTAGTAAGCCTCGGCAGGGCCAAGAAGCTTTCTTT

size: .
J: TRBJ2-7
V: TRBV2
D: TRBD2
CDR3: CASSEVGLAGGPSEQYF
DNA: TGTGCCAGCAGTGAAGTTGGACTAGCGGGAGGGCCAAGCGAGCAGTACTTC

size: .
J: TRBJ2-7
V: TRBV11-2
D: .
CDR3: CASSPWGAPYEQYF
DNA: TGTGCCAGCAGCCCCTGGGGGGCCCCCTACGAGCAGTACTTC

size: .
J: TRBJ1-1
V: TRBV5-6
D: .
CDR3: CASSLVGRGDTEAFF
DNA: TGTGCCAGCAGCTTGGTCGGGAGAGGGGACACTGAAGCTTTCTTT

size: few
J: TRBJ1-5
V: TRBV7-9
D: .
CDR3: CASSLYRQPQHF
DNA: TGTGCCAGCAGCTTATATCGTCAGCCCCAGCATTTT

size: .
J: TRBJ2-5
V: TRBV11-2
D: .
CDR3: CASSVRERGVRETQYF
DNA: TGTGCCAGCAGCGTCCGGGAACGAGGTGTGCGAGAGACCCAGTACTTC

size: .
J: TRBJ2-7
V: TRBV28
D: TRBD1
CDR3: CASSGHSGTGAYEQYF
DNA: TGTGCCAGCAGTGGTCACTCTGGGACAGGGGCCTACGAGCAGTACTTC

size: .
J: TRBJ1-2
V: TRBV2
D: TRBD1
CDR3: CASGTTGGRGYTF
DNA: TGTGCCAGCGGAACAACAGGGGGACGAGGCTACACCTTC

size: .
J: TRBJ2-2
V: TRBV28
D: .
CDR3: CASSLSQGSGELFF
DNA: TGTGCCAGCAGTTTAAGTCAAGGATCCGGGGAGCTGTTTTTT

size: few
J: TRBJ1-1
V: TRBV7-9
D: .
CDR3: CASSLAQGTEAFF
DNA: TGTGCCAGCAGCTTAGCTCAGGGCACTGAAGCTTTCTTT

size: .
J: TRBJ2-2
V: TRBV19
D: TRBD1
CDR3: CASRRQGDGTGELFF
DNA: TGTGCCAGTCGACGCCAGGGGGACGGCACCGGGGAGCTGTTTTTT

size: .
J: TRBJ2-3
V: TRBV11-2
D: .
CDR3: CASSLLRGAHNTQYF
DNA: TGTGCCAGCAGCTTACTTAGGGGGGCACACAATACGCAGTATTTT

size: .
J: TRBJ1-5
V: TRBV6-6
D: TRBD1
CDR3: CASTTPGGSGNQPQHF
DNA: TGTGCCAGCACCACCCCAGGGGGCTCGGGCAATCAGCCCCAGCATTTT

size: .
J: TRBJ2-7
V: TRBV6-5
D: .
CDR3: CASKRPSTYEQYF
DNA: TGTGCCAGCAAAAGACCGAGCACCTACGAGCAGTACTTC

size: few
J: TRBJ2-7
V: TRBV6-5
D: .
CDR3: CASSRGPTVYEQYF
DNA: TGTGCCAGCAGCAGGGGACCGACAGTCTACGAGCAGTACTTC

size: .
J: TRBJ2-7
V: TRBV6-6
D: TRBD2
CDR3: CASSSSSGSSYEQYF
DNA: TGTGCCAGCAGTTCTTCTAGCGGGAGCTCCTACGAGCAGTACTTC

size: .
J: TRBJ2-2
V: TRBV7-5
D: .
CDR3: CARSFHKWTSGVTGELFF
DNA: TGTGCCAGAAGCTTTCACAAGTGGACTAGCGGGGTCACCGGGGAGCTGTTTTTT

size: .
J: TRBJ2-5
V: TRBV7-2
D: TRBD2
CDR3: CASSSRLAQETQHF
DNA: TGTGCCAGCAGCTCTCGACTAGCCCAAGAGACCCAGCACTTC

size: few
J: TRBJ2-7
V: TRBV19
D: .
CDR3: CATAPRNSYEQYF
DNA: TGTGCCACCGCACCTAGAAACTCCTACGAGCAGTACTTC

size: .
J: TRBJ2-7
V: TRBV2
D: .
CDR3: CASSVALRSEQYF
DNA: TGTGCCAGCAGTGTGGCCCTCAGGTCCGAGCAGTACTTC

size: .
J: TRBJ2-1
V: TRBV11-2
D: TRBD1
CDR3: CASSRGDRGLNEQFF
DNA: TGTGCCAGCAGCCGTGGCGACAGGGGGCTTAATGAGCAGTTCTTC

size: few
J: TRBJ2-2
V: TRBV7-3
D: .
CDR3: CASSPPSGELFF
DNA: TGTGCCAGCAGCCCTCCATCCGGGGAGCTGTTTTTT

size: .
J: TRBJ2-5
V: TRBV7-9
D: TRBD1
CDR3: CASSPETGEETQYF
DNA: TGTGCCAGCAGCCCCGAGACAGGGGAAGAGACCCAGTACTTC

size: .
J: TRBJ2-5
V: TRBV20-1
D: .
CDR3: CSARVGETQYF
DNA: TGCAGTGCTAGAGTCGGAGAGACCCAGTACTTC

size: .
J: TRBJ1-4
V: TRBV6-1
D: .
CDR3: CASSEMGAGEKLFF
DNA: TGTGCCAGCAGTGAAATGGGGGCGGGCGAAAAACTGTTTTTT

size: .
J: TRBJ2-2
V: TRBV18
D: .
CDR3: CASSPSGRVAGSTGELFF
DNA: TGTGCCAGCTCACCGAGTGGCAGGGTAGCTGGTTCCACCGGGGAGCTGTTTTTT

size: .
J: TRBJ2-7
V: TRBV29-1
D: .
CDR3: CSVELGGREQYF
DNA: TGCAGCGTTGAGCTGGGGGGGCGCGAGCAGTACTTC

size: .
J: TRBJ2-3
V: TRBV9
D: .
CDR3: CASSAPGTDTQYF
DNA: TGTGCCAGCAGCGCCCCGGGCACAGATACGCAGTATTTT

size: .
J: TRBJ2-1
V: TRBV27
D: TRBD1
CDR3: CASTTTGTGGINEQFF
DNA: TGTGCCAGCACTACCACCGGGACAGGGGGTATCAATGAGCAGTTCTTC

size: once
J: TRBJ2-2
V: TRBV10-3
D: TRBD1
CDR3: CAISELLGQPNTGELFF
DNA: TGTGCCATCAGTGAGTTACTGGGACAGCCAAACACCGGGGAGCTGTTTTTT

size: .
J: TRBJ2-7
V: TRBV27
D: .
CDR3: CASSLTGAVRRQYF
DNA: TGTGCCAGCAGTTTAACCGGTGCGGTACGAAGGCAGTACTTC

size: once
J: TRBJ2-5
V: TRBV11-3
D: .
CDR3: CASSNSPIGAQYF
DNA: TGTGCCAGCAGCAACTCTCCTATAGGGGCCCAGTACTTC

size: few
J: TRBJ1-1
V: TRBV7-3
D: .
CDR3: CASSTAGMNTEAFF
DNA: TGTGCCAGCAGCACGGCCGGGATGAACACTGAAGCTTTCTTT

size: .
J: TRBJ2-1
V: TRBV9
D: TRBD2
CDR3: CASSSTGTSGNNEQFF
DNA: TGTGCCAGCAGCTCCACCGGGACTAGCGGGAACAATGAGCAGTTCTTC

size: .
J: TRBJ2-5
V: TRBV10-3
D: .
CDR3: CAISEVGWSQETQYF
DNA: TGTGCCATCAGTGAGGTAGGGTGGTCGCAAGAGACCCAGTACTTC

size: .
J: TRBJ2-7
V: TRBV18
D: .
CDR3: CASSPTPARDSEQYF
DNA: TGTGCCAGCTCACCAACCCCAGCCAGAGACAGCGAGCAGTACTTC

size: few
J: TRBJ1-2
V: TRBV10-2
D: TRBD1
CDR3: CASSVDRDYGYTF
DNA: TGCGCCAGCAGTGTAGACAGGGACTATGGCTACACCTTC

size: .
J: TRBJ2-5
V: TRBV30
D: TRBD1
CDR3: CAWNNLDRGLEETQYF
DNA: TGTGCCTGGAATAACCTCGACAGGGGGCTTGAAGAGACCCAGTACTTC

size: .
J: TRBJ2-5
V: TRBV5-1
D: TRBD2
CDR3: CASSPLTSVPQETQYF
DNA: TGCGCCAGCAGCCCCCTGACTAGCGTACCACAAGAGACCCAGTACTTC

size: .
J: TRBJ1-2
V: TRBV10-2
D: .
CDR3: CASSETPQGLSYGYTF
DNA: TGCGCCAGCAGTGAGACCCCACAGGGTTTGAGCTATGGCTACACCTTC

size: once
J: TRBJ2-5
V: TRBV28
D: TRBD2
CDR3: CASSTQGAGGQETQYF
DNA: TGTGCCAGCAGCACCCAAGGAGCGGGAGGCCAAGAGACCCAGTACTTC

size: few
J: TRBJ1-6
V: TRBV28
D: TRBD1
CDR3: CASRPQGALSPLHF
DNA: TGTGCCAGCAGACCACAGGGGGCCCTCTCACCCCTCCACTTT

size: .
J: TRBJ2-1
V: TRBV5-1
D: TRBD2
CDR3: CASRDLAGGRNEQFF
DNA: TGCGCCAGCAGGGACCTAGCGGGAGGACGGAATGAGCAGTTCTTC